A selection of T cell receptor beta chains follows, all from one sample in a study of blood T cells in healthy people across ages. TCRdb re-called the 5' RACE reads with MiXCR, one entry per CDR3 protein. This sample carries 700,000 or so distinct CDR3 sequences, approximately 40% of them seen once, and the ten largest clones take around 30%. The sample taken for sequencing was blood. Receptor source: a man older than 75 in good health. CDR3s include the opening cysteine and the closing phenylalanine or tryptophan. The order of the fields is CDR3 DNA, CDR3 protein, clone size, J gene, D gene, V gene. A D gene is named only where the DNA matches it firmly. Clone size is stated in some rows and not others, as once, few, many or a class when expanded.

TGTGCCAGCAGCTTGACGAGGGGCGAGCTGTTTTTT	CASSLTRGELFF	NA	TRBJ2-2	NA	TRBV5-5
TGTACCAGCAGTCATAACTATGGCTACACCTTC	CTSSHNYGYTF	NA	TRBJ1-2	NA	TRBV6-2/TRBV6-3
TGTGCCAGCAGCTCTCCTCCGGGACTAGCGGGGGCCTACAATGAGCAGTTCTTC	CASSSPPGLAGAYNEQFF	NA	TRBJ2-1	TRBD2	TRBV7-2
TGTGCCAGCAGTTCCCGGACTAGCGGAATCTACAATGAGCAGTACTTC	CASSSRTSGIYNEQYF	NA	TRBJ2-7	TRBD2	TRBV6-5
TGTGCCAGCAGCCAGCAGGGTCGCAGCTCCTACAATGAGCAGTTCTTC	CASSQQGRSSYNEQFF	NA	TRBJ2-1	NA	TRBV4-2
TGTGCCAGCAGCTTAGAGGGACTCACAGATACGCAGTATTTT	CASSLEGLTDTQYF	few	TRBJ2-3	NA	TRBV7-9
TGCGCCAGCAGTTCTCAGGGTTCTGGGGCCAACGTCCTGACTTTC	CASSSQGSGANVLTF	many	TRBJ2-6	NA	TRBV5-1
TGCAGTGCTAGAGAACAGGGGAACGTCTATGGCTACACCTTC	CSAREQGNVYGYTF	few	TRBJ1-2	TRBD1	TRBV20-1
TGTGCCAGCAGTTCACGATCGTCGCGGACCGGGGAGCTGTTTTTT	CASSSRSSRTGELFF	NA	TRBJ2-2	NA	TRBV7-2
TGTGCCAGCAACTCTATAGCGGGAGACCTGGGCGGGGAGCTGTTTTTT	CASNSIAGDLGGELFF	NA	TRBJ2-2	TRBD2	TRBV7-3
TGTGCCAGCAGCTTAGAGTCAGGACAGCACAATGAGCAGTTCTTC	CASSLESGQHNEQFF	NA	TRBJ2-1	NA	TRBV7-2
TGTGCCAGCAGCCCCGGGACGAGGGGTAGCACAGATACGCAGTATTTT	CASSPGTRGSTDTQYF	NA	TRBJ2-3	NA	TRBV7-2
TGTGCCAGCAGTGAAGCGCGGTTAGGTTACAATGAGCAGTTCTTC	CASSEARLGYNEQFF	NA	TRBJ2-1	NA	TRBV6-1
TGTGCCAGCAGCGCGGGACCCCAATCTGAGCAGTTCTTC	CASSAGPQSEQFF	many	TRBJ2-1	NA	TRBV7-9
TGCGCCAGCAGCAAACTTCCGACCGCCTCCTACAATGAGCAGTTCTTC	CASSKLPTASYNEQFF	NA	TRBJ2-1	NA	TRBV4-3